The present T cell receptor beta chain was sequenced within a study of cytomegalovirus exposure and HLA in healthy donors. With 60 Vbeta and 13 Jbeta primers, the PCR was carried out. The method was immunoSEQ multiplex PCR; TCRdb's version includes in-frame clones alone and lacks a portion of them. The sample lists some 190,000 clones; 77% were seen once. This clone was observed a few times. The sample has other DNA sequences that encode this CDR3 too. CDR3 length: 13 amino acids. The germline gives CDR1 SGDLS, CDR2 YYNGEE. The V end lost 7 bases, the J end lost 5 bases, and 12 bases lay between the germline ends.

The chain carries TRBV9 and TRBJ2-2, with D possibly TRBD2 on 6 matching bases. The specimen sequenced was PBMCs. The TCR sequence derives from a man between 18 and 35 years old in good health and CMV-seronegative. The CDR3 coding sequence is TGTGCCAGCTCGGTCGGGGGAACCGGGGAGCTGTTTTTT. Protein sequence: CASSVGGTGELFF.